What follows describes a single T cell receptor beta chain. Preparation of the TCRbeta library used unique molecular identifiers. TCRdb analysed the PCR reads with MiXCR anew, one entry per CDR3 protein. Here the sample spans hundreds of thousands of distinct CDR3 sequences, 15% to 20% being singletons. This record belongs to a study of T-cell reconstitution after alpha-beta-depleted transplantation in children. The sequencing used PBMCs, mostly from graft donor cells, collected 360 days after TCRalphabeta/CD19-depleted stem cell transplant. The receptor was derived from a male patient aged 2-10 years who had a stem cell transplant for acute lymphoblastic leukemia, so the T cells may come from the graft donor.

The CDR3 sequence is CASSRGSSGANVLTF. DNA of the CDR3: TGTGCCAGCAGCCGGGGGAGCTCTGGGGCCAACGTCCTGACTTTC. The V and J genes are TRBV5-6 and TRBJ2-6; D might be TRBD2 (6 bases). CDR1 and CDR2 (germline): SGHDT, YYEEEE. There are 15 residues in the CDR3. Trimming shortened V by 4 bases and J by 0 bases, and 8 bases separated the two germline ends.